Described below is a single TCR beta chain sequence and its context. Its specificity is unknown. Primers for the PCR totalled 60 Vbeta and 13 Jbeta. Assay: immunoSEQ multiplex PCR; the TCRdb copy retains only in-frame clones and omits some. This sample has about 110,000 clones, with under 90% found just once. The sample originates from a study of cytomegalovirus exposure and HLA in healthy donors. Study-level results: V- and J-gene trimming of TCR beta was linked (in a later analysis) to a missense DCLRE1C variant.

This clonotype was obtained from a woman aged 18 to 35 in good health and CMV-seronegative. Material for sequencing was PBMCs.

The CDR3 loop is CASSFLDRNTEAFF. CDR3 bases: TGTGCCAGCAGTTTCCTAGACAGAAACACTGAAGCTTTCTTT. This chain links TRBV28 with TRBJ1-1, with D maybe TRBD1 (5 bases). This CDR3 has 14 residues. Trimming removed 3 bases at V and 2 bases at J, with 10 bases between. Germline loops: CDR1 MDHEN, CDR2 SYDVKM. The full variable domain, rest sourced from reference TRBV28 and TRBJ1-1, is DVKVTQSSRYLVKRTGEKVFLECVQDMDHENMFWYRQDPGLGLRLIYFSYDVKMKEKGDIPEGYSVSREKKERFSLILESASTNQTSMYLCASSFLDRNTEAFFGQGTRLTVV.